This T cell receptor beta chain was documented in a study of blood T cell repertoires in COVID-19. Study-wide context: COVID-19 samples from acute and convalescent phases originated in the United States, Italy and Spain. T cells, B-cell-depleted T cells, or PBMCs provided the cDNA or gDNA that served as material.

Using immunoSEQ multiplex PCR, the repertoire was profiled, and TCRdb retains in-frame clones only, with some absent. Among nearly 250,000 clones listed, roughly 82% were seen once. V was trimmed by 6 bases and J by 5 bases, leaving 13 bases between them. CDR3 length equals 13 residues. Seattle patients were enrolled during active infection and followed longitudinally. The origin of this receptor is a woman of 80 years or more with COVID-19, enrolled during active disease. The source material was peripheral blood. The chain is built from TRBV12-3 or TRBV12-4 and TRBJ2-5, with D unresolved. The CDR3 spells CASRSAGAETQYF. The CDR3, as DNA: TGTGCCAGCAGAAGCGCCGGCGCGGAGACCCAGTACTTC.